Listed below are T cell receptor beta chains from one sample, sequenced in a study of graft-versus-host responses after intestinal transplantation. Assay used: immunoSEQ multiplex PCR; TCRdb lists only in-frame clones, some missing. The sample records 50,000 to 75,000 clones, about nine tenths being singletons. The sample consisted of ileum tissue, taken around 350 days after transplant. Every receptor here comes from a human patient who received an intestinal transplant, so some T cells may come from the graft donor. Each CDR3 is given with its conserved first and last residue. A D gene is named only where the DNA matches it firmly. Clone size appears in some rows only: once, few, many, or a class for an expanded clone.

len: 15; abundance: NA; d_gene: TRBD2; j_gene: TRBJ2-4; v_gene: TRBV28; CDR3nt: TGTGCCAGCAGTTTATTGGGTGGGAGGGCTAACATTCAGTACTTC; CDR3aa: CASSLLGGRANIQYF
len: 17; abundance: NA; d_gene: TRBD1; j_gene: TRBJ2-4; v_gene: TRBV18; CDR3nt: TGTGCCAGCTCAGCCAGGACAGGGGGATGGGCCAAAAACATTCAGTACTTC; CDR3aa: CASSARTGGWAKNIQYF
len: 15; abundance: few; d_gene: NA; j_gene: TRBJ2-5; v_gene: TRBV28; CDR3nt: TGTGCCAGCAGTTTATACTCGGGTCCTCAAGAGACCCAGTACTTC; CDR3aa: CASSLYSGPQETQYF
len: 15; abundance: NA; d_gene: NA; j_gene: TRBJ2-3; v_gene: TRBV15; CDR3nt: TGTGCCACCGGTTCTACTAGTGAACGCACAGATACGCAGTATTTT; CDR3aa: CATGSTSERTDTQYF
len: 12; abundance: NA; d_gene: NA; j_gene: TRBJ2-7; v_gene: TRBV2; CDR3nt: TGTGCCAGCATAAGGCTAGACTACGAGCAGTACTTC; CDR3aa: CASIRLDYEQYF
len: 14; abundance: NA; d_gene: TRBD2; j_gene: TRBJ2-1; v_gene: TRBV6-1; CDR3nt: TGTGCCTCCCCCGGGACTATCGCCAACAATGAGCAGTTCTTC; CDR3aa: CASPGTIANNEQFF
len: 15; abundance: NA; d_gene: TRBD2; j_gene: TRBJ2-1; v_gene: TRBV28; CDR3nt: TGTGCCAGCAGCCCCAGACTAGCGGGAGCCAATGAGCAGTTCTTC; CDR3aa: CASSPRLAGANEQFF
len: 16; abundance: NA; d_gene: TRBD1; j_gene: TRBJ2-2; v_gene: TRBV12-5; CDR3nt: TGTGCTAGTGGTTTGGTTTGGGACAGACACACCGGGGAGCTGTTTTTT; CDR3aa: CASGLVWDRHTGELFF
len: 13; abundance: NA; d_gene: NA; j_gene: TRBJ2-5; v_gene: TRBV10-3; CDR3nt: TGTGCCATCGATCTAGCGAGGGGAGAGACCCAGTACTTC; CDR3aa: CAIDLARGETQYF
len: 14; abundance: NA; d_gene: NA; j_gene: TRBJ2-3; v_gene: TRBV11-3; CDR3nt: TGTGCCAGCAGCCCAAGGCCCTGGGGAGATACGCAGTATTTT; CDR3aa: CASSPRPWGDTQYF
len: 13; abundance: NA; d_gene: TRBD1; j_gene: TRBJ1-4; v_gene: TRBV27; CDR3nt: TGTGCCAGCAGTTGGACAGGGGGTGAAAAACTGTTTTTT; CDR3aa: CASSWTGGEKLFF
len: 15; abundance: NA; d_gene: TRBD1; j_gene: TRBJ2-7; v_gene: TRBV5-1; CDR3nt: TGCGCCAGCAGCTTGGGTGGCAGGGGGCTTGACGAGCAGTACTTC; CDR3aa: CASSLGGRGLDEQYF
len: 13; abundance: NA; d_gene: NA; j_gene: TRBJ1-2; v_gene: TRBV6-4; CDR3nt: TGTGCCAGCAGTGCCGACGGCGTGGGGGGCTACACCTTC; CDR3aa: CASSADGVGGYTF
len: 14; abundance: NA; d_gene: NA; j_gene: TRBJ1-1; v_gene: TRBV9; CDR3nt: TGTGCCAGCAGCCCCCCCGGGGGGAACACTGAAGCTTTCTTT; CDR3aa: CASSPPGGNTEAFF
len: 17; abundance: once; d_gene: TRBD1; j_gene: TRBJ2-1; v_gene: TRBV7-9; CDR3nt: TGTGCCAGCAGCTTACCGGCCACAGGGGTAATACGTGGTGAGCAGTTCTTC; CDR3aa: CASSLPATGVIRGEQFF
len: 14; abundance: NA; d_gene: NA; j_gene: TRBJ2-7; v_gene: TRBV21-1; CDR3nt: TGTGCCAGCAGTAGGGACAGGACCACCTACGAGCAGTACTTC; CDR3aa: CASSRDRTTYEQYF
len: 18; abundance: NA; d_gene: NA; j_gene: TRBJ2-2; v_gene: TRBV29-1; CDR3nt: TGCAGCGTTGTTGGGGGGTGGGACTCCATCCGGAACACCGGGGAGCTGTTTTTT; CDR3aa: CSVVGGWDSIRNTGELFF